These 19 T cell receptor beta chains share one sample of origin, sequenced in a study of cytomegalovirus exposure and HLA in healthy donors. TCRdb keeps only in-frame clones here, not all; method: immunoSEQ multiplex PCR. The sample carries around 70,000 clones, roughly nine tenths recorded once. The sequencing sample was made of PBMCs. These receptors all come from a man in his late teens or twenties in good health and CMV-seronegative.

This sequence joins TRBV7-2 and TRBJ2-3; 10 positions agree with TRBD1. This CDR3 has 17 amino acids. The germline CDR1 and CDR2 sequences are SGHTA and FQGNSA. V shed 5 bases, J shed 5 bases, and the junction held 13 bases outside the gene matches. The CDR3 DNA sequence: TGTGCCAGCAGCGCGAGGCCCGGGACAGGGGTGGGAGATACGCAGTATTTT. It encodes CASSARPGTGVGDTQYF.

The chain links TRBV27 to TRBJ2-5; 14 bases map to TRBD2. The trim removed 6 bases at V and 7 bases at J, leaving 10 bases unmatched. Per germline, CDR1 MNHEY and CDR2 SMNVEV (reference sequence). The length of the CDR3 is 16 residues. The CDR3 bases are TGTGCCAGCAGGGACGGACTAGCGGGAGGAGGGGGGACCCAGTACTTC. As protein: CASRDGLAGGGGTQYF.

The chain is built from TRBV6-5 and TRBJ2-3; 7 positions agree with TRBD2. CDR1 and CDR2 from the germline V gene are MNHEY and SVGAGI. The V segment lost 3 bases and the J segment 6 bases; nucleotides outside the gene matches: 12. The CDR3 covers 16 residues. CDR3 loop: CASSYGLTGGRDTQYF. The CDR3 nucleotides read TGTGCCAGCAGTTATGGTTTGACGGGAGGAAGGGATACGCAGTATTTT.

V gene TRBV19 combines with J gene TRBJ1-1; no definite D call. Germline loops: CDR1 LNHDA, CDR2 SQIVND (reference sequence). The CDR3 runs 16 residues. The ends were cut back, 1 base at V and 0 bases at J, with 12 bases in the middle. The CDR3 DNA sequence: TGTGCCAGTAGTATAGGAAACAGACTAATGAACACTGAAGCTTTCTTT. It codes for CASSIGNRLMNTEAFF.

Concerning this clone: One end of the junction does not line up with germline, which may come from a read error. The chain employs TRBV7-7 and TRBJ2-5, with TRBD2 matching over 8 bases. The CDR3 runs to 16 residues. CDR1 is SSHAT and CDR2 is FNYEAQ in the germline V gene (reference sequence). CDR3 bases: TGTGCTAGCAGCTTCGACGGGAGGGCCAGGGGAGAGACCCAGTACTTC. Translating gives CASSFDGRARGETQYF.

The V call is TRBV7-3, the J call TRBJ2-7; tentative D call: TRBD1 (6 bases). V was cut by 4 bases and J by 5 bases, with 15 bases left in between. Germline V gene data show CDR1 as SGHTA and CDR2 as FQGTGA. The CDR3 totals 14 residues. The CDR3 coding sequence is TGTGCCAGCAGCTCGTTGGACAGCCCAGACGAGCAGTACTTC. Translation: CASSSLDSPDEQYF.

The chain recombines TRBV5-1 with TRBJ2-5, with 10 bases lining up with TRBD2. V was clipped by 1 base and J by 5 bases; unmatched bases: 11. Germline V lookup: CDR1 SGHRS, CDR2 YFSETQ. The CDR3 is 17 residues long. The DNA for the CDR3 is TGCGCCAGCAGCTTGATCCCGCCTAGCGGGAGTGGGGAGACCCAGTACTTC. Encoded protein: CASSLIPPSGSGETQYF.

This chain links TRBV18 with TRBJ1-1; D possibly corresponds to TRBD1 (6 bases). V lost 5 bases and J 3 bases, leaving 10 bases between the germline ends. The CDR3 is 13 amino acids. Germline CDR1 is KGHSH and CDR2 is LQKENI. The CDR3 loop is CASSTDRDTEAFF. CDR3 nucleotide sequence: TGTGCCAGCTCAACGGACAGAGACACTGAAGCTTTCTTT.

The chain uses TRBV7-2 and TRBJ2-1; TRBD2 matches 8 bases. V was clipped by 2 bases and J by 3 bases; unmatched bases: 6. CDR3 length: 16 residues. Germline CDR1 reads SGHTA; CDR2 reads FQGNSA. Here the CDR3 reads CASSLFSGIFYNEQFF. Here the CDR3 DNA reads TGTGCCAGCAGCTTATTTAGCGGGATCTTCTACAATGAGCAGTTCTTC.

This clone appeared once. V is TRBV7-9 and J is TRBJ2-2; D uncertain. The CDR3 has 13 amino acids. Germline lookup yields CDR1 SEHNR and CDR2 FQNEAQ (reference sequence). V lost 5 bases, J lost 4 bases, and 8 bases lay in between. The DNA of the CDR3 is TGTGCCAGCAGCGAACAGTCCACCGGGGAGCTGTTTTTT. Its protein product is CASSEQSTGELFF.

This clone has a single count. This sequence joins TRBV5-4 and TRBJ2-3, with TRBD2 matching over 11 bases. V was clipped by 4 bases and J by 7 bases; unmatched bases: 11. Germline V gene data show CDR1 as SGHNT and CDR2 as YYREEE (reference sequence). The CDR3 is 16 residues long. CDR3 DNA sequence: TGTGCCAGCAGCCCGCTACTAGCGGGAGCGTTAAATACGCAGTATTTT. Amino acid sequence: CASSPLLAGALNTQYF.

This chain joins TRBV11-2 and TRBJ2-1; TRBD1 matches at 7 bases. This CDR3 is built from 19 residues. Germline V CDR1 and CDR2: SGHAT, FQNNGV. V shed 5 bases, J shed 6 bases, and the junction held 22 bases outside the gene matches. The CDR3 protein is CASSTHPGTGALRTNEQFF. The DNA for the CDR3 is TGTGCCAGCAGCACCCACCCGGGTACAGGGGCTTTAAGAACCAATGAGCAGTTCTTC.

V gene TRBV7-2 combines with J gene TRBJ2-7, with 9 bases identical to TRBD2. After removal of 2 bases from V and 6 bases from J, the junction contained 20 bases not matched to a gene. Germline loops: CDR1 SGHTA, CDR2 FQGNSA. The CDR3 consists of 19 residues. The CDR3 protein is CASSLRLTPGAGGAGEQYF. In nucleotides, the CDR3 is TGTGCCAGCAGCTTACGACTTACTCCAGGAGCGGGAGGTGCGGGCGAGCAGTACTTC.

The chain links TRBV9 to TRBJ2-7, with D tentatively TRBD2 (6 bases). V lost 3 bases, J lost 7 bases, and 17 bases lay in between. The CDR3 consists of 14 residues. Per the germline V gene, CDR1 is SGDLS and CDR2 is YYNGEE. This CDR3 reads CASSGRDSVNEQYF. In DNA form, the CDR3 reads TGTGCCAGCAGCGGCCGGGACTCGGTGAATGAGCAGTACTTC.

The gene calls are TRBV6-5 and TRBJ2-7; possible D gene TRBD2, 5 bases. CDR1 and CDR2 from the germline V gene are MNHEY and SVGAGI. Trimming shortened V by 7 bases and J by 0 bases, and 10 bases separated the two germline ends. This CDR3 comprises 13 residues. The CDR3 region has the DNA TGTGCCAGCAAAATGGACTCCTCCTACGAGCAGTACTTC. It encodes CASKMDSSYEQYF.

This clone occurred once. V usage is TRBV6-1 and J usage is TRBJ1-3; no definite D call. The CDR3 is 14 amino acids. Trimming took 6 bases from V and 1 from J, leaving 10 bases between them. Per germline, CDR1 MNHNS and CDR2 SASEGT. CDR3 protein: CASSLGESGNTIYF. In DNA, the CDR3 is TGTGCCAGCAGCCTCGGAGAATCTGGAAACACCATATATTTT.

The CDR3 nucleotides are TGTGCCAGCTCACCAAACAGAAGCACAGATACGCAGTATTTT. Translated, it gives CASSPNRSTDTQYF. The chain joins TRBV18 to TRBJ2-3, with D unclear. Trimming removed 2 bases from V and 0 bases from J, with 6 bases in between. Germline lookup yields CDR1 KGHSH and CDR2 LQKENI. The CDR3 totals 14 residues.

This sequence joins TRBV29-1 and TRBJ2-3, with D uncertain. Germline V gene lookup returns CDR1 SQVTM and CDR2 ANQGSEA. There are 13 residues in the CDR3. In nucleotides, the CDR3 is TGCGCGGTGAGCCCTCTAGGCACAGATACGCAGTATTTT. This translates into CAVSPLGTDTQYF.

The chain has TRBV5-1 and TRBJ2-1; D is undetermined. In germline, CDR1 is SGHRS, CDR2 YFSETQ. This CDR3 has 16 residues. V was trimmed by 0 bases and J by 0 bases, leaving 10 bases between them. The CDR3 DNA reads TGCGCCAGCAGCTTGGTTCGAGCAGGCTCCTACAATGAGCAGTTCTTC. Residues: CASSLVRAGSYNEQFF. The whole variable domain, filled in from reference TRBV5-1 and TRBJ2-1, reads KAGVTQTPRYLIKTRGQQVTLSCSPISGHRSVSWYQQTPGQGLQFLFEYFSETQRNKGNFPGRFSGRQFSNSRSEMNVSTLELGDSALYLCASSLVRAGSYNEQFFGPGTRLTVL.